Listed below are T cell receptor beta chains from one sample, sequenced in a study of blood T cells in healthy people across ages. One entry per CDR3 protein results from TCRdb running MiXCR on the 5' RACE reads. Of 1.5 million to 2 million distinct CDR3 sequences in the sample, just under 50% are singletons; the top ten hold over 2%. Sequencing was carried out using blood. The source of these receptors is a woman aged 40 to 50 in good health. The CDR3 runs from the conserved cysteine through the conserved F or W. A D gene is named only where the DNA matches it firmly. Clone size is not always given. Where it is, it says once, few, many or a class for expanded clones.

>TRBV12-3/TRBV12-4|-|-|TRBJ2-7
TGTGCCAGCAGTTCCCGGAATCGCGGGGATGAGCAGTACTTC
CASSSRNRGDEQYF
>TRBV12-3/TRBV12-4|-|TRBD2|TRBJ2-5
TGTGCCAGCAGTTTTGCGGGGGGGGCAGAGACCCAGTACTTC
CASSFAGGAETQYF
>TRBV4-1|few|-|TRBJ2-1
TGCGCCAGCAGCCAAGATAGCAGGGCTTACAATGAGCAGTTCTTC
CASSQDSRAYNEQFF
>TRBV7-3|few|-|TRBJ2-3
TGTGCCAGCAGCTCCAACGTGGTAGCCTCCGGTACGCAGTATTTT
CASSSNVVASGTQYF
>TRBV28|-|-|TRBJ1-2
TGTGCCATCCCACACCACCGCTATGGCTACACCTTC
CAIPHHRYGYTF
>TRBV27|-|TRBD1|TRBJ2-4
TGTGCCAGCAGGGGACAGCGAAACATTCAGTACTTC
CASRGQRNIQYF
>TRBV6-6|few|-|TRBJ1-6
TGTGCCAGCAGGTGGACAGACTCTTTTTCCTATAATTCACCCCTCCACTTT
CASRWTDSFSYNSPLHF
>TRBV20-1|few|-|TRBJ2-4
TGCAGTGCTAGATTTACAAGGGGTCGGTCGAACATTCAGTACTTC
CSARFTRGRSNIQYF
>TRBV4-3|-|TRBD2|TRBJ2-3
TGCGCCAGCAGCCAAGATAGGGGGACTAGCGGGGGGGCCAGAGATACGCAGTATTTT
CASSQDRGTSGGARDTQYF
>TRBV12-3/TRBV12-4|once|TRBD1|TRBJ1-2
TGTGCCAGCAGCCTCCGGGACAGGGGATTTGGTGGCTACACCTTC
CASSLRDRGFGGYTF
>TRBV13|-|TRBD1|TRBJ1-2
TGTGCCAGCAGCTTAGGCCGCGGTGTGGGGGACAGGGAGAATGATGGCTACACCTTC
CASSLGRGVGDRENDGYTF
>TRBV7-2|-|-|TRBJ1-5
TGTGCCACCGGGGCTAGAATCAATCAGCCCCAGCATTTT
CATGARINQPQHF
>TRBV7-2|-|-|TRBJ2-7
TGTGCCAGCAGGACGAAGGGGGAGTCCTACAATGAGCAGTACTTC
CASRTKGESYNEQYF
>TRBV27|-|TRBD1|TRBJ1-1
TGTGCCAGCAGAGAGATCCGACAGGGACGAACTGAGGCTTTCTTT
CASREIRQGRTEAFF
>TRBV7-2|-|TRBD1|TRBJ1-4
TGTGCCAGCAGCATACGGACAGGAGATAATGAAAAACTGTTTTTT
CASSIRTGDNEKLFF
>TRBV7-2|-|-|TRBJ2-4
TGTGCCAGCAGACAGCTAGCCAAAAACATTCAGTACTTC
CASRQLAKNIQYF
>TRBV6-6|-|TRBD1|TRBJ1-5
TGTGCCAGCAGGCGACAGGGGGCTAGTCAGCCCCAGCATTTT
CASRRQGASQPQHF
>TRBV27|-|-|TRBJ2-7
TGTGCCAGCAGTTCCAGTGTTTCCTACGAGCAGTACTTC
CASSSSVSYEQYF